Sequencing of this TCR beta chain was carried out in a study of T cell repertoires in cytomegalovirus infection. As for the study in general: It can be stated that public TCR beta signatures indicated CMV infection as well as a matching HLA type. General observations from the study: Predominance within the ex vivo response was attributable to HLA-C-restricted CMV-specific TCR beta clonotypes. Cumulative frequency of public TCR beta families picked out carriers of CMV plus the relevant HLA.

Germline CDR1 and CDR2: SGHNT and YYREEE (reference sequence). CDR3 size: 16 residues. Trimming stripped 6 bases from V and 0 bases from J, with 18 bases between. TCRdb re-analysed the reads in MiXCR, keeping a single row per CDR3 protein. The table shows roughly 150,000 distinct CDR3 sequences, with around 20% occurring only once. With respect to this clonotype: The antigen is not known.

Material for sequencing was PBMCs. The sequence was collected from a human donor in good health (CMV status not recorded). Some clones in this sample may be carry-over from other donors' samples. The chain carries TRBV5-4 and TRBJ1-2; perhaps TRBD1 as D (5 bases). The CDR3 region has the DNA TGTGCCAGCACCTCGGGAGGGACCAGAGCTAACTATGGCTACACCTTC. Amino acids: CASTSGGTRANYGYTF.